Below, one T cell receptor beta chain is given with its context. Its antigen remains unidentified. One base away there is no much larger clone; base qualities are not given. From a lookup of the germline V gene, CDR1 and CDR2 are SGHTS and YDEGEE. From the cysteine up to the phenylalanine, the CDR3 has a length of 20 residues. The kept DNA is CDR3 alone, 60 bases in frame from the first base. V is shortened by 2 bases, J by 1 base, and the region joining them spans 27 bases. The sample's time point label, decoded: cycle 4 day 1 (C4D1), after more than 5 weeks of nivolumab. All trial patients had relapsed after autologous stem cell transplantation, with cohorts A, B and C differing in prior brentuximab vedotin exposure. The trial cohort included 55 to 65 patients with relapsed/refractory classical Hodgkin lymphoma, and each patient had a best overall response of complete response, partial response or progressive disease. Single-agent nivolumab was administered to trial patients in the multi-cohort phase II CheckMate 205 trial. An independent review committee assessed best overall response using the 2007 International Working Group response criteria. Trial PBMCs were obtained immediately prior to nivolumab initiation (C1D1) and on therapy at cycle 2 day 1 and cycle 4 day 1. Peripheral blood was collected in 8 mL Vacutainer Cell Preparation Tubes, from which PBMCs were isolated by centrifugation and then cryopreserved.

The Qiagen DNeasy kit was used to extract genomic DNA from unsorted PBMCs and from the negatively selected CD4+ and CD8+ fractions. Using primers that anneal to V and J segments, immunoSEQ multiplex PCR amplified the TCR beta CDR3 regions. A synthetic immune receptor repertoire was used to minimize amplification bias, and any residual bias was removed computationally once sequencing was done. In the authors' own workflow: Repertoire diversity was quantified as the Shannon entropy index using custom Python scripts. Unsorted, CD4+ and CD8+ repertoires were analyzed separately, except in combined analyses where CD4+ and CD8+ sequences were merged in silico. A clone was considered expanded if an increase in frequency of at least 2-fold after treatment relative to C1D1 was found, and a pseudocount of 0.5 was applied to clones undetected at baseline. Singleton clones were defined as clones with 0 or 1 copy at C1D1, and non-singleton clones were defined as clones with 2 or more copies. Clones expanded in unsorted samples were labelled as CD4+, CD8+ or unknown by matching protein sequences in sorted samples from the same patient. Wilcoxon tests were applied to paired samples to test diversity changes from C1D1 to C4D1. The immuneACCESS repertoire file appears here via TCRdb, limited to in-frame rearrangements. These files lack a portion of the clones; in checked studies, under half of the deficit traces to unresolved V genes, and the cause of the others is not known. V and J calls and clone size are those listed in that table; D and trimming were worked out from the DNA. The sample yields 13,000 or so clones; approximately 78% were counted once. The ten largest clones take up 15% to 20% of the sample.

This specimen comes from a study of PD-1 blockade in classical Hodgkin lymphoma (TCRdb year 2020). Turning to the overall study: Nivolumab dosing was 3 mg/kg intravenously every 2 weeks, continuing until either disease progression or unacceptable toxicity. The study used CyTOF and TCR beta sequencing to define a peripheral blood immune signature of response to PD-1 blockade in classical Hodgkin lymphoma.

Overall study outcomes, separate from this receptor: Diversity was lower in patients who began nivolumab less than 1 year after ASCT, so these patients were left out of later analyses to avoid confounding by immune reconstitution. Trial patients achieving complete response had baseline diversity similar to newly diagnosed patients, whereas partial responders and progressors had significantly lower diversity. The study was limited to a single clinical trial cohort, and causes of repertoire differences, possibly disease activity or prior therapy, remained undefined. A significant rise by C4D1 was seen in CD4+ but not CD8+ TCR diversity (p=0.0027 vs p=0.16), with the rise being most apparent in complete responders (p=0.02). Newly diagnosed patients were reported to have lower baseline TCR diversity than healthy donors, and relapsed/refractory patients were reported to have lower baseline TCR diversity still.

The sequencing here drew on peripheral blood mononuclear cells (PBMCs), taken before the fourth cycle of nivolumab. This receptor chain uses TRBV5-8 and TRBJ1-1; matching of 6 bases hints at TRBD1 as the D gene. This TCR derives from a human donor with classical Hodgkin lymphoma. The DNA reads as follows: TGTGCCAGCAGCTTTCCGGGGGGCTGGTTTCCGAGAACGACGAACACTGAAGCTTTCTTT. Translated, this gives CASSFPGGWFPRTTNTEAFF. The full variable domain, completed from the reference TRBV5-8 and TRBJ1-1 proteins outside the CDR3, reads EAGVTQSPTHLIKTRGQQATLRCSPISGHTSVYWYQQALGLGLQFLLWYDEGEERNRGNFPPRFSGRQFPNYSSELNVNALELEDSALYLCASSFPGGWFPRTTNTEAFFGQGTRLTVV.